These 2 T cell receptor beta chains were all obtained from the same sample, sequenced in a study of cytomegalovirus exposure and HLA in healthy donors. With 60 Vbeta and 13 Jbeta primers, the PCR was carried out. Measured with immunoSEQ multiplex PCR; TCRdb has only the in-frame clones, and not every one. The repertoire consists of approximately 150,000 clones, with around a tenth occurring once and the leading ten covering approximately 2%. Source material: PBMCs. The receptors derive from a male donor in good health and CMV-seronegative.

This clone was counted between two and nine times. This chain connects TRBV9 to TRBJ2-3, with no clear D. The germline V gene has CDR1 SGDLS and CDR2 YYNGEE. Deletions cut 2 bases from V and 2 bases from J, with 6 bases between. There are 13 residues in the CDR3. The CDR3 region is CASSVSLTDTQYF. The DNA for the CDR3 is TGTGCCAGCAGCGTGTCCCTCACAGATACGCAGTATTTT.

The chain uses TRBV7-3 and TRBJ2-6; D may be TRBD1 (5 bases). The V end was cut by 0 bases, the J end by 12 bases, with 12 bases between. Per germline, CDR1 SGHTA and CDR2 FQGTGA. This CDR3 region has 14 residues. The CDR3 here is CASSLTPGARVLTF. The CDR3 DNA sequence: TGTGCCAGCAGCTTAACTCCTGGGGCCCGCGTCCTGACTTTC.